This TCR beta chain was documented in a study of human T cells and chemical hapten exposure. At the level of the study: Slight differences in pooled library volume were the main source of varying TCR yields across samples. Points from the study as a whole: DPC sensitization left the count of TCRs above 1 in 1000 unchanged.

V lost 6 bases to trimming and J lost 0 bases, with 14 bases between them. CDR1 is KGHSH, CDR2 LQKENI, per germline. This CDR3 comprises 16 residues. Time point meaning: healthy volunteer bleed at 2 weeks. Total RNA came from unfractionated whole blood. As regards this clonotype: The antigen is not known.

Original analysis: Per sample, the median was 95,638 TCRs, with values from around 24,000 to 710,000. Via MiXCR, TCRdb re-called the RACE reads, giving one row per CDR3 protein. The authors' filters were not applied to this entry. The profile shows around 130,000 distinct CDR3 sequences, approximately 9% of them singletons. Sequencing used whole blood. The chain links TRBV18 to TRBJ2-2, with D perhaps matching TRBD2 (6 bases). This sequence was found in a male donor in good health. Some clones in this sample may be carry-over from other donors' samples. The CDR3 region has the DNA TGTGCCAGCTCGCGGGATGCCAGGGCGAACACCGGGGAGCTGTTTTTT. Translation: CASSRDARANTGELFF.